Below are 23 T cell receptor beta chains sequenced from a single sample in a study of T cell repertoires in cytomegalovirus infection. TCRdb recomputed calls from the reads with MiXCR, one row per CDR3 protein. The data contain about 680,000 distinct CDR3 sequences, 24% of them singletons. The sequenced sample consisted of CD8+ T cells from PBMCs. The source is a human donor in good health (CMV status not recorded). Some clones in this sample may be carry-over from other donors' samples.

The rearrangement links TRBV4-1 to TRBJ2-3; D uncertain. Per the germline V gene, CDR1 is MGHRA and CDR2 is YSYEKL. The CDR3 has 16 amino acids. V was shortened by 2 bases and J by 0 bases, with 12 bases between the two germline ends. CDR3 amino acids: CASSQQAAPSTDTQYF. CDR3 bases: TGCGCCAGCAGCCAACAAGCAGCTCCTAGCACAGATACGCAGTATTTT.

V is TRBV14 and J is TRBJ1-2, with a tentative D call TRBD1 (6 bases). In germline, CDR1 is SGHDN, CDR2 FVKESK. This CDR3 region has 14 residues. Trimming left V 4 bases short and J 6 bases short, with 15 bases between. The DNA for the CDR3 is TGTGCCAGCAGCCCTAGGGGGGGTCCTGATGGCTACACCTTC. It encodes CASSPRGGPDGYTF.

The chain recombines TRBV20-1 with TRBJ1-5; TRBD1 is a possible D gene (5 bases). From germline, CDR1 is DFQATT and CDR2 SNEGSKA (reference sequence). V lost 0 bases and J lost 7, with 13 bases in between. The CDR3 is 14 residues long. DNA for the CDR3: TGCAGTGCTAGAGATCGGAGGGGACGGCAGCCCCAGCATTTT. Translated: CSARDRRGRQPQHF.

Concerning this clonotype itself: One base away lies a much larger clone, so this may be a sequencing read error. This chain uses TRBV4-2 with TRBJ1-1; 7 bases line up with TRBD1. This CDR3 spans 16 amino acids. Germline CDR1 is LGHNA and CDR2 is YNFKEQ. CDR3 DNA: TGTGTCAGCAGCCAGGCGACAGGGTCGGGTTCGTCGGAAGCTTTCTTT. It encodes CVSSQATGSGSSEAFF.

This clonotype was seen more than once but under ten times. The V and J genes are TRBV2 and TRBJ2-1; the match to TRBD2 covers 7 bases. From germline, CDR1 is SNHLY and CDR2 FYNNEI. The CDR3 extends over 11 amino acids. Trimming took 8 bases from V and 6 from J; bases not matched to a gene: 1. The CDR3 sequence: CASPGGNEQFF. CDR3 bases: TGTGCCAGCCCGGGGGGCAATGAGCAGTTCTTC. The full variable domain, in which reference TRBV2 and TRBJ2-1 provide the parts outside the CDR3, is EPEVTQTPSHQVTQMGQEVILRCVPISNHLYFYWYRQILGQKVEFLVSFYNNEISEKSEIFDDQFSVERPDGSNFTLKIRSTKLEDSAMYFCASPGGNEQFFGPGTRLTVL.

The V gene is TRBV15, the J gene TRBJ1-2; no reliable D call. The CDR3 contains 12 residues. The V gene's germline CDR1 is LNHNV and CDR2 YYDKDF (reference sequence). Trimming removed 8 bases at V and 3 bases at J, with 10 bases between. The CDR3 spells CATLGLDYGYTF. CDR3 coding DNA: TGTGCCACCCTTGGATTGGACTATGGCTACACCTTC.

This clonotype appeared many times. The chain carries TRBV7-3 and TRBJ2-5; D is perhaps TRBD1 (5 bases). The CDR3 length is 15 residues. Trimming stripped 0 bases from V and 2 bases from J, with 10 bases between. CDR1 is SGHTA and CDR2 is FQGTGA in the germline V gene. The CDR3 sequence is CASSLTRQRQETQYF. The CDR3 DNA is TGTGCCAGCAGCTTAACCAGACAGCGACAAGAGACCCAGTACTTC.

This sequence joins TRBV14 and TRBJ2-7, with 7 bases aligning to TRBD1. The CDR3 covers 15 residues. The germline gives CDR1 SGHDN, CDR2 FVKESK. The J segment lost 2 bases and the V segment lost 5 bases, leaving 9 bases of the junction unmatched. The CDR3 region is CASSLGTVRTYEQYV. Here the CDR3 DNA reads TGTGCCAGCAGCTTAGGGACAGTGCGTACCTACGAGCAGTACGTC.

The V call is TRBV6-2 or TRBV6-3, the J call TRBJ2-3; TRBD2 agrees at 9 bases. Germline V gene data show CDR1 as MNHEY and CDR2 as SVGEGT. CDR3 length: 16 amino acids. V lost 6 bases and J lost 3; bases outside the gene matches: 10. The CDR3 nucleotides read TGTGCCAGCAGGGACCGGGCTAGCGGGGAGACAGATACGCAGTATTTT. Translation gives CASRDRASGETDTQYF.

CDR3 in amino acids: CASSPGEWTEAFF. The CDR3 coding sequence is TGTGCCAGCAGCCCGGGTGAATGGACTGAAGCTTTCTTT. J is TRBJ1-1 and V is TRBV6-6, with no clear D. Trimming removed 6 bases at V and 5 bases at J, with 13 bases between. The CDR3 extends over 13 amino acids. CDR1 MNHNY and CDR2 SVGAGI come from the germline V gene (reference sequence).

In its sample, this clonotype was seen a few times. The chain joins TRBV2 to TRBJ2-3; no definite D call. Germline CDR1 SNHLY, CDR2 FYNNEI. There are 17 residues in the CDR3. V lost 10 bases to trimming and J lost 1 base, with 24 bases between them. The CDR3 DNA is TGTGCCATCGCCGGGCCCGTCTACCCGACCGGCACAGATACGCAGTATTTT. It translates to CAIAGPVYPTGTDTQYF. The variable domain in full, with the rest retrieved from reference TRBV2 and TRBJ2-3, is EPEVTQTPSHQVTQMGQEVILRCVPISNHLYFYWYRQILGQKVEFLVSFYNNEISEKSEIFDDQFSVERPDGSNFTLKIRSTKLEDSAMYFCAIAGPVYPTGTDTQYFGPGTRLTVL.

This clonotype was counted only a few times. The rearrangement uses TRBV20-1 and TRBJ2-5; tentative D call: TRBD2 (7 bases). Trimming stripped 5 bases from V and 5 bases from J, with 18 bases between. CDR3 length: 14 amino acids. Germline CDR1 DFQATT, CDR2 SNEGSKA (reference sequence). CDR3 sequence reads: CSAAHRGARETQYF. CDR3 DNA sequence: TGCAGTGCTGCCCATCGGGGGGCCCGGGAGACCCAGTACTTC.

This clonotype was seen only a few times. The chain has TRBV28 and TRBJ2-1, with 7 bases lining up with TRBD1. J lost 5 bases, V lost 5 bases, and 6 bases had no gene match. Germline CDR1 reads MDHEN; CDR2 reads SYDVKM. The CDR3 is made up of 14 amino acids. The CDR3, as DNA: TGTGCCAGCAGTCACCGGGACAGCCACAATGAGCAGTTCTTC. It encodes CASSHRDSHNEQFF.

This clonotype showed up many times. The gene calls are TRBV7-2 and TRBJ2-3; D possibly corresponds to TRBD1 (5 bases). The V gene's germline CDR1 is SGHTA and CDR2 FQGNSA. V lost 1 base and J lost 1, with 12 bases in between. The CDR3 length is 16 residues. The CDR3 nucleotides read TGTGCCAGCAGCTTAGGACAGACAAAAGGCACAGATACGCAGTATTTT. As protein: CASSLGQTKGTDTQYF.

This clonotype was seen more than once but under ten times. The gene calls are TRBV20-1 and TRBJ2-1; the match to TRBD2 covers 9 bases. J was trimmed by 0 bases and V by 1 base; bases with no gene match: 13. CDR3 length: 19 residues. Germline V lookup: CDR1 DFQATT, CDR2 SNEGSKA (reference sequence). CDR3 nucleotide sequence: TGCAGTGCTAGAGGGGACCGAGCGGGGGGACGGAGCTCCTACAATGAGCAGTTCTTC. It is translated as CSARGDRAGGRSSYNEQFF.

The chain links TRBV6-2 or TRBV6-3 to TRBJ2-7, with D perhaps TRBD1 or TRBD2 (5 bases each). The CDR3 sequence is 17 residues long. V lost 2 bases and J lost 7, with 24 bases in between. Germline CDR1 reads MNHEY; CDR2 reads SVGEGT. The CDR3 DNA follows: TGTGCCAGCAGTTACCGGAGGAAACAGGACCTCCCCGGGGAGCAGTACGTC. It codes for CASSYRRKQDLPGEQYV.

This clonotype has only a few counts. V gene TRBV12-5 combines with J gene TRBJ1-2, with 7 positions matching TRBD1. Trimming at V came to 1 base and at J to 4 bases, leaving 9 bases not matched to a gene. This CDR3 is built from 16 residues. Germline CDR1 and CDR2: LGHNT and FRNRAP. This chain's CDR3 is CASGLGQNSGGYGYTF. The CDR3 DNA sequence: TGTGCTAGTGGTTTGGGACAAAACTCAGGGGGCTATGGCTACACCTTC.

This clonotype appeared many times. CDR3: CASSEYFTPGQGTLNSGANVLTF. Here the CDR3 DNA reads TGTGCCAGCAGTGAATACTTCACCCCGGGACAGGGAACGTTAAACTCTGGGGCCAACGTCCTGACTTTC. The V and J genes are TRBV25-1 and TRBJ2-6; TRBD1 agrees at 9 bases. The CDR3 has 23 amino acids. Losses at the gene ends were 0 bases for V and 0 bases for J; bases not matched to a gene: 18. CDR1 is MGHDK and CDR2 is SYGVNS in the germline V gene.

In this sample, this clonotype turned up many times. The chain couples TRBV14 to TRBJ2-3; no clear D gene. Germline values: CDR1 SGHDN, CDR2 FVKESK. Trimming removed 0 bases at V and 2 bases at J, with 12 bases between. The CDR3 runs 16 residues. In nucleotides, the CDR3 is TGTGCCAGCAGCCAAGATTCCCAGTTACTCACAGATACGCAGTATTTT. Its translation is CASSQDSQLLTDTQYF.

This chain joins TRBV5-4 and TRBJ2-3, with 7 bases fitting TRBD2. Looked up from germline, CDR1 is SGHNT and CDR2 is YYREEE (reference sequence). Trimming at V came to 4 bases and at J to 5 bases, leaving 10 bases not matched to a gene. The CDR3 is 15 amino acids. CDR3 bases: TGTGCCAGCAGCCCAGGACTAGAGAGGATAGATACGCAGTATTTT. It is translated as CASSPGLERIDTQYF.

The chain employs TRBV20-1 and TRBJ1-6; perhaps TRBD1 as D (5 bases). Germline values: CDR1 DFQATT, CDR2 SNEGSKA (reference sequence). CDR3 length equals 14 residues. Trimming shortened V by 6 bases and J by 2 bases, and 11 bases separated the two germline ends. CDR3 coding DNA: TGCAGTGCCACGCTGACAGCCTATAATTCACCCCTCCACTTT. Protein product: CSATLTAYNSPLHF.

This clonotype was seen only a few times. This rearrangement joins TRBV20-1 to TRBJ1-2; 7 bases match TRBD1. V gave up 3 bases and J gave up 5 bases; unmatched junction bases: 12. The CDR3 has 15 residues. CDR1 is DFQATT and CDR2 is SNEGSKA in the germline V gene (reference sequence). CDR3 coding DNA: TGCAGTGCTAGCCCAGTAGAGACAGGGTGGTATGGCTACACCTTC. Translated: CSASPVETGWYGYTF.

The rearrangement joins TRBV6-2 or TRBV6-3 to TRBJ2-2; unclear D gene. The ends were cut back, 2 bases at V and 1 base at J, with 5 bases in the middle. Germline V lookup: CDR1 MNHEY, CDR2 SVGEGT. The CDR3 extends over 14 amino acids. The CDR3 loop is CASSYLENTGELFF. The DNA of the CDR3 is TGTGCCAGCAGTTACCTGGAGAACACCGGGGAGCTGTTTTTT.